The 19 T cell receptor beta chains given below trace back to one sample, sequenced in a study of early T cells in non-severe SARS-CoV-2 infection. One entry per CDR3 protein results from TCRdb running MiXCR on the 5' RACE reads. The sample shows some 76,000 distinct CDR3 sequences, around a sixth of them seen only once. The source material was whole blood. Receptors were obtained from an adult who was a healthcare worker with PCR-confirmed SARS-CoV-2 infection or an uninfected control (not recorded which).

This chain links TRBV14 with TRBJ2-3; 13 bases are a match to TRBD2. Germline CDR1 and CDR2: SGHDN and FVKESK. The V gene end was trimmed by 3 bases and the J gene end by 2 bases; junction bases not matched to a gene: 5. This CDR3 spans 17 amino acids. CDR3: CASSHPGLAGPTDTQYF. As DNA, the CDR3 is TGTGCCAGCAGCCACCCGGGACTAGCGGGACCCACAGATACGCAGTATTTT.

In its sample, this clonotype was seen a few times. V usage is TRBV7-2 and J usage is TRBJ2-1; 10 positions agree with TRBD1. CDR3 size: 14 residues. Germline trimming cut 2 bases from V and 8 bases from J; bases unmatched to any gene: 3. CDR1 SGHTA and CDR2 FQGNSA come from the germline V gene. CDR3 nucleotide sequence: TGTGCCAGCAGCTTACCGGACAGGGGGGATGAGCAGTTCTTC. Translated: CASSLPDRGDEQFF.

The chain links TRBV6-5 to TRBJ1-1; a weak D match, TRBD1 (6 bases). CDR1 is MNHEY, CDR2 SVGAGI, per germline. This CDR3 has 14 amino acids. With 7 bases removed from V and 7 bases from J, the gap between germline ends came to 19 bases. The CDR3 DNA reads as TGTGCCAGCACCCTTAGGGGGGATTGGAGTGAAGCTTTCTTT. Its protein product is CASTLRGDWSEAFF.

This chain uses TRBV9 with TRBJ2-5; D could derive from TRBD1 or TRBD2 (7 bases each). The germline V gene encodes CDR1 SGDLS and CDR2 YYNGEE. Trimming cost V 4 bases and J 3 bases, with 19 bases left between them. The CDR3 contains 16 residues. CDR3 bases: TGTGCCAGCAGCCACCCTCTCAGGGGGGGGGAAGAGACCCAGTACTTC. The encoded protein is CASSHPLRGGEETQYF.

The chain links TRBV2 to TRBJ1-5; D remains unclear. V lost 4 bases, J lost 0 bases, and 7 bases lay in between. The germline V gene encodes CDR1 SNHLY and CDR2 FYNNEI. The CDR3 has 14 amino acids. CDR3 sequence (DNA): TGTGCCAGCAGTGCACCCCGTAGCAATCAGCCCCAGCATTTT. Amino acids: CASSAPRSNQPQHF.

The V call is TRBV7-2, the J call TRBJ2-7; possible D gene TRBD1, 6 bases. V was trimmed by 3 bases and J by 0 bases, leaving 9 bases between them. From germline, CDR1 is SGHTA and CDR2 FQGNSA. There are 14 residues in the CDR3. The CDR3 nucleotides read TGTGCCAGCAGCTTTACGGACAGCTCCTACGAGCAGTACTTC. Translated, it gives CASSFTDSSYEQYF.

Only a few counts were recorded for this clonotype. This chain joins TRBV11-2 and TRBJ2-1, with 8 bases aligning to TRBD2. Trimming at V came to 7 bases and at J to 3 bases, leaving 2 bases not matched to a gene. Germline V gene sequence: CDR1 SGHAT, CDR2 FQNNGV. This CDR3 is 13 amino acids long. Here the CDR3 reads CASKAGDYNEQFF. CDR3 nucleotide sequence: TGTGCCAGCAAAGCGGGGGACTACAATGAGCAGTTCTTC.

This chain connects TRBV7-2 to TRBJ2-1, with a weak D call TRBD2 (6 bases). V was pared by 2 bases and J by 4 bases, with 12 bases between. The CDR3 sequence is 15 residues long. Germline assignment: CDR1 SGHTA and CDR2 FQGNSA. CDR3 sequence reads: CASSLSAGSYNEQFF. For the CDR3, the DNA is TGTGCCAGCAGCTTATCGGCGGGAAGTTACAATGAGCAGTTCTTC.

This clonotype appeared a few times. V and J are TRBV3-1 and TRBJ2-1; D ambiguous. Germline V gene data show CDR1 as LGHDT and CDR2 as YNNKEL (reference sequence). V lost 0 bases and J 4 bases, leaving 10 bases between the germline ends. The CDR3 spans 15 residues. DNA for the CDR3: TGTGCCAGCAGCCAAGAGTTTGATCCGTACAATGAGCAGTTCTTC. It yields the protein CASSQEFDPYNEQFF.

This clonotype turned up a few times. This chain connects TRBV7-9 to TRBJ2-1; D is possibly TRBD2 (5 bases). The V gene's germline CDR1 is SEHNR and CDR2 FQNEAQ (reference sequence). CDR3 size: 16 residues. The V end was cut by 5 bases, the J end by 3 bases, with 17 bases between. This chain's CDR3 is CASSPTREGNYNEQFF. CDR3 DNA sequence: TGTGCCAGCAGCCCCACTCGTGAGGGAAACTACAATGAGCAGTTCTTC. The whole variable domain, filled in from reference TRBV7-9 and TRBJ2-1, reads DTGVSQNPRHKITKRGQNVTFRCDPISEHNRLYWYRQTLGQGPEFLTYFQNEAQLEKSRLLSDRFSAERPKGSFSTLEIQRTEQGDSAMYLCASSPTREGNYNEQFFGPGTRLTVL.

This clonotype came up a few times. This chain joins TRBV20-1 and TRBJ2-5; D is unclear. CDR3 length: 10 residues. V lost 3 bases and J lost 2, with 1 base in between. Per germline, CDR1 DFQATT and CDR2 SNEGSKA (reference sequence). The CDR3 sequence: CSASQETQYF. CDR3 DNA: TGCAGTGCTAGTCAAGAGACCCAGTACTTC.

In this sample, this clonotype turned up a few times. The V and J genes are TRBV5-5 and TRBJ1-5, with unresolved D. Germline V CDR1 and CDR2: SGHKS, YYEKEE (reference sequence). CDR3 length: 15 amino acids. The V end lost 3 bases, the J end lost 4 bases, and 14 bases lay between the germline ends. CDR3 amino acids: CASSWRGRVNQPQHF. CDR3 bases: TGTGCCAGCAGCTGGAGAGGAAGGGTAAATCAGCCCCAGCATTTT.

Only a few counts were recorded for this clonotype. The rearrangement uses TRBV29-1 and TRBJ2-7; a possible D gene is TRBD1 (6 bases). With 7 bases removed from V and 2 bases from J, the gap between germline ends came to 12 bases. CDR3 length: 12 residues. The germline CDR1 and CDR2 sequences are SQVTM and ANQGSEA. The CDR3 spells CSARQETYEQYF. The CDR3 DNA follows: TGCAGCGCACGACAGGAAACCTACGAGCAGTACTTC.

The chain combines TRBV4-1 with TRBJ2-7; 7 bases agree with TRBD1. CDR1 and CDR2 (germline): MGHRA, YSYEKL. This CDR3 has 16 residues. V lost 4 bases and J lost 1; bases outside the gene matches: 10. The CDR3 DNA is TGCGCCAGCAGCCGGGTGGGGCAGGGGGTGTCCTACGAGCAGTACTTC. This translates into CASSRVGQGVSYEQYF.

This clonotype has more than one count but fewer than ten. V is TRBV13 and J is TRBJ2-1, with D unresolved. V was clipped by 0 bases and J by 5 bases, with 8 bases between them. The CDR3 spans 14 residues. CDR1 is PRHDT, CDR2 FYEKMQ, per germline (reference sequence). Here the CDR3 DNA reads TGTGCCAGCAGCTTAGGCCGTAACCACAATGAGCAGTTCTTC. It codes for CASSLGRNHNEQFF.

This clonotype was counted a few times. V usage is TRBV5-1 and J usage is TRBJ2-3; 10 bases are shared with TRBD2. V dropped 3 bases and J dropped 3; count of bases not matched to a gene: 4. Germline V gene data show CDR1 as SGHRS and CDR2 as YFSETQ. The CDR3 extends over 15 amino acids. The CDR3 sequence: CASSSGLAITDTQYF. DNA of the CDR3: TGCGCCAGCAGCTCGGGACTAGCGATTACAGATACGCAGTATTTT.

This clonotype was recorded at least ten times. This rearrangement joins TRBV5-1 to TRBJ1-5; tentative D call: TRBD1 (6 bases). CDR1 is SGHRS and CDR2 is YFSETQ in the germline V gene. The CDR3 extends over 14 amino acids. The ends were cut back, 3 bases at V and 7 bases at J, with 14 bases in the middle. Written as DNA, the CDR3 is TGCGCCAGCAGCTCCGTACTGGGGGGCCAGCCCCAGCATTTT. Its protein is CASSSVLGGQPQHF. Full variable domain (outside the CDR3, taken from reference TRBV5-1 and TRBJ1-5): KAGVTQTPRYLIKTRGQQVTLSCSPISGHRSVSWYQQTPGQGLQFLFEYFSETQRNKGNFPGRFSGRQFSNSRSEMNVSTLELGDSALYLCASSSVLGGQPQHFGDGTRLSIL.

The V gene is TRBV7-2, the J gene TRBJ1-5; 9 bases are shared with TRBD1. The trim removed 5 bases at V and 7 bases at J, leaving 9 bases unmatched. The CDR3 is made up of 15 amino acids. In germline, CDR1 is SGHTA, CDR2 FQGNSA. The CDR3: CASSIGTGREQPQHF. The CDR3 DNA follows: TGTGCCAGCAGCATCGGGACAGGGCGGGAACAGCCCCAGCATTTT.

In regard to this clonotype: Sequence at one end of the junction differs from germline and may be a read error. The chain carries TRBV6-1 and TRBJ1-1; tentative D call: TRBD1 (6 bases). Germline V lookup: CDR1 MNHNS, CDR2 SASEGT. The CDR3 spans 14 residues. The CDR3 bases are TGTGCCAGCACCCGACAGGCTTTGAAGACTGAAGCTTTCTTT. Its protein is CASTRQALKTEAFF.